The 2 T cell receptor beta chains below come from one sample, sequenced in a study of TET2 disruption in CD19-targeted CAR T cells. As to treatment: autologous CTL019 cells: CD19 CAR with 4-1BB and CD3 zeta domains. The data were produced by immunoSEQ multiplex PCR, yet TCRdb's version contains in-frame clones alone and is incomplete. In total, the table holds 25,000 to 30,000 clones. These receptors' targets are unknown. Sequencing used CD8- CAR+ T cells sorted from cultured blood T cells, obtained for CD19 CAR T cell therapy. Subset defined: CD8-negative CAR-positive T cells from the infusion product. The receptors derive from a man in his 70s with chronic lymphocytic leukemia.

Regarding this clone: The sequence runs out 3 residues before the end of the CDR3; the remainder is reconstructed from the germline J gene. The chain combines TRBV5-6 with TRBJ1-1, with D perhaps TRBD1 (6 bases). CDR1 is SGHDT, CDR2 YYEEEE, per germline. The CDR3 has 14 residues. V lost 5 bases to trimming and J lost 0 bases, with 11 bases between them. The CDR3 is CASRTGYLNTEAFF. Incomplete CDR3 DNA: TGTGCCAGCAGGACAGGCTACCTGAACACTGAA.

Remarks on this clone: Read sequence stops 3 residues before the CDR3 end, and the germline J gene provides the missing end. V usage is TRBV5-6 and J usage is TRBJ2-1; tentative D call: TRBD2 (7 bases). From germline, CDR1 is SGHDT and CDR2 YYEEEE. V lost 2 bases, J lost 5 bases, and 14 bases lay in between. This CDR3 comprises 15 residues. The part of the CDR3 DNA that was read is TGTGCCAGCAGCTTTGGGCGGGGGCCGAACAATGAG. It translates to CASSFGRGPNNE. The CDR3 as a whole reads CASSFGRGPNNEQFF. Complete variable domain (other parts from reference TRBV5-6 and TRBJ2-1): DAGVTQSPTHLIKTRGQQVTLRCSPKSGHDTVSWYQQALGQGPQFIFQYYEEEERQRGNFPDRFSGHQFPNYSSELNVNALLLGDSALYLCASSFGRGPNNEQFFGPGTRLTVL.